This TCR beta chain was captured by sequencing in a study of cytomegalovirus exposure and HLA in healthy donors. Separate from the approximately 670-subject first cohort, the roughly 120-subject validation cohort was the one that the donors belonged to. Worth noting for this clone: Its antigen is not known.

Study-wide points: Most TCRs appeared rarely, but some public TCRs recurred in many donors. Researchers catalogued about 150 TCR beta chains as cytomegalovirus-associated.

Sequencing used immunoSEQ multiplex PCR; TCRdb keeps in-frame clones, though not all of them. The repertoire holds 75,000 to 95,000 clones, with approximately 96% as singletons. Material for sequencing was PBMCs. The sequence was obtained from a man aged 18-30 years in good health and CMV-seronegative.

The CDR3 DNA follows: TGTGCCACCAGCAGAGCCACAGGCAAACAAGAGACCCAGTACTTC. This translates into CATSRATGKQETQYF. The chain links TRBV15 to TRBJ2-5, with D tentatively TRBD1 (5 bases). The CDR3 length is 15 residues. The V end was cut by 1 base, the J end by 2 bases, with 11 bases between. Per germline, CDR1 LNHNV and CDR2 YYDKDF (reference sequence).